Included here is one T cell receptor (beta chain) sequence, with context. Antigen: not known. The sample is drawn from a study of vaccination effects on CD4 cells after COVID-19. At the level of the study: Post-vaccine sample collection fell at a median of 72 days after the second dose.

Libraries were prepared by immunoSEQ multiplex PCR; TCRdb keeps only in-frame clonotypes and omits some of them. The sample has more than 12,000 clones, over 60% seen once; the top ten hold roughly 9.9%. ViraFEST expansion of antigen-specific CD4+ T cells with viral peptide pools preceded sequencing. When around 9 days of culture had elapsed, CD4+ T cells were isolated. The vaccine given was either BNT162b2 or mRNA-1273, in two doses. Nobody among the vaccine recipients had prior SARS-CoV-2 infection (nucleocapsid antibodies were negative). At days 3 and 7, half of the medium was exchanged for IL-2 medium. Germline CDR1 is MDHEN and CDR2 is SYDVKM. V lost 7 bases and J lost 0; bases outside the gene matches: 8. The CDR3 has 16 amino acids. Study results and caveats: Only a single clone (1 of 255 vaccine-induced clones in healthy vaccinees) cross-reacted with common cold coronaviruses.

V usage is TRBV28 and J usage is TRBJ1-3; TRBD1 agrees at 8 bases. The sequence came from a human donor who received a COVID-19 vaccine. Material: CD4+ T cells from PBMCs cultured with SARS-CoV-2 spike peptides, obtained after COVID-19 vaccination. DNA of the CDR3: TGTGCCAGCATCTCAGGGGGCACCATCTCTGGAAACACCATATATTTT. Its protein is CASISGGTISGNTIYF.